This is a list of T cell receptor beta chains from one sample in a study of T cell repertoires in cytomegalovirus infection. Which antigens these TCRs recognize remains unknown. TCRdb re-called the reads through MiXCR, storing one row per CDR3 protein. The table has around 130,000 distinct CDR3 sequences, roughly 25% seen once. Sequencing was performed on PBMCs, sequenced either directly or after in vitro stimulation (not recorded which). Every receptor here comes from a human donor in good health (CMV status not recorded). Some clones in this sample may be carry-over from other donors' samples. The conserved cysteine and the conserved F or W are not part of the CDR3 here.

j_call v_call cdr3_length cdr3_aa
TRBJ2-2 TRBV6-5 14 ASSYSTSGISGELF
TRBJ2-3 TRBV12-3/TRBV12-4 16 ASSFGAAGGPLADTQY
TRBJ2-3 TRBV18 15 ASSPPTSGRAADTQY
TRBJ2-1 TRBV5-6 13 ASSLVSREGDEQF
TRBJ1-2 TRBV5-4 12 ASSGTGLGYGYT
TRBJ2-1 TRBV27 13 ASTGQDSSYNEQF
TRBJ2-1 TRBV7-9 12 ASSYSLAYNEQF
TRBJ1-2 TRBV6-1 12 ASSVGGGLFGYT
TRBJ1-1 TRBV7-3 13 ASSMDRAPDTEAF
TRBJ2-3 TRBV7-6 12 ASSSTVGADTQY
TRBJ2-1 TRBV12-3/TRBV12-4 12 ASSWKVGYNEQF
TRBJ1-4 TRBV5-6 13 ASSLEGIGIEKLF
TRBJ1-3 TRBV7-8 14 ASSHGQGAGGNTIY
TRBJ2-2 TRBV20-1 11 SAPELNTGELF
TRBJ2-4 TRBV27 14 ASKFTGTPMRDIQY
TRBJ2-3 TRBV12-3/TRBV12-4 12 ASKPGLSTDTQY
TRBJ1-1 TRBV12-3/TRBV12-4 10 ASSLTGSGAF
TRBJ1-5 TRBV5-1 13 ASSLEGQDYQPQH
TRBJ2-1 TRBV4-3 17 ASSQETSGNSVSYNEQF
TRBJ2-1 TRBV24-1 10 ATSDRRGEQF
TRBJ2-3 TRBV7-2 10 ASSQIRDTQY
TRBJ1-3 TRBV7-2 13 ASSNFGGFGNTIY
TRBJ2-3 TRBV20-1 13 SAREQRRSTDTQY
TRBJ2-1 TRBV5-4 14 ASSLAGHSPYNEQF
TRBJ2-1 TRBV24-1 16 ATSDPAAELSSYNEQF
TRBJ2-7 TRBV7-2 13 ASSFGLAGAYEQY
TRBJ1-1 TRBV6-2/TRBV6-3 11 ASGITGNTEAF
TRBJ2-3 TRBV7-7 13 ASSLGGLGGDTQY
TRBJ2-7 TRBV27 12 ASSLQGANYEQY
TRBJ2-5 TRBV7-7 12 ASSPSSSQETQY
TRBJ2-1 TRBV12-3/TRBV12-4 13 ASRSPSGSINEQF
TRBJ1-5 TRBV7-2 12 ASSFGPVNQPQH
TRBJ2-5 TRBV24-1 11 ATSFGGKETQY
TRBJ2-1 TRBV7-2 13 ASSLVGAGGNEQF
TRBJ2-1 TRBV11-2 12 ASSQGRTYNEQF
TRBJ1-5 TRBV19 14 ASSRSRDALNQPQH
TRBJ2-7 TRBV4-2 14 ASSQVSDRSLYEQY
TRBJ1-5 TRBV7-2 11 ASSFRGGQPQH
TRBJ2-7 TRBV7-2 12 ASKASGTSYEQY
TRBJ2-7 TRBV7-6 11 ASSLENLYEQY
TRBJ1-1 TRBV4-1 14 ASSQGGGRGRSEAF
TRBJ1-2 TRBV11-2 11 ASSLAVNYGYT
TRBJ1-1 TRBV7-8 12 ASSLLEGSTEAF
TRBJ2-7 TRBV5-5 13 ASKYRDSLFYEQY
TRBJ2-1 TRBV27 11 ASSPRIPNEQF
TRBJ2-1 TRBV19 10 ARNRLPNEQF